The source of this TCR beta chain is a study of beta chain features in type 1 diabetes. Study-level findings and limits: Within the patient group, naive, central memory and Treg TCRB repertoires appeared more similar to each other than within healthy donors.

This clone showed up just a few times. As yet, its antigen is unknown. What was sequenced were expressed TCRB transcripts, since all of the isolated RNA had been reverse transcribed. Assay: immunoSEQ multiplex PCR; the TCRdb copy retains only in-frame clones and omits some. This table holds about 290,000 clones, roughly 8% found once. V was pared by 0 bases and J by 5 bases, with 12 bases between. This CDR3 region has 15 residues. Germline lookup yields CDR1 SGDLS and CDR2 YYNGEE. The clonotype comes from a woman aged 18 to 35 in good health. The rearrangement links TRBV9 to TRBJ1-5, with D hard to call. Material for sequencing was central memory CD4+ T cells from blood. Written as DNA, the CDR3 is TGTGCCAGCAGCGTAGATGGAGGCCTCCATCAGCCCCAGCATTTT. Protein product: CASSVDGGLHQPQHF.